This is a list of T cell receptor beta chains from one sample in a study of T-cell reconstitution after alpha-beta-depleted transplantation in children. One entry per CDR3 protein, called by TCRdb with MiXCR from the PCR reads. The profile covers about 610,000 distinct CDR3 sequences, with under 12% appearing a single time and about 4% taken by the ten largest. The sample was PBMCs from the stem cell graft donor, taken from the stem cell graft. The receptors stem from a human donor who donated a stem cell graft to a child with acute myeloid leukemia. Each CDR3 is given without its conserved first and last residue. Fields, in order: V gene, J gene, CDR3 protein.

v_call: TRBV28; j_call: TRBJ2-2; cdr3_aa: ASSLGRGPTGELF
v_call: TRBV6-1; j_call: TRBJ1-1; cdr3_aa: ASSSSGGYTEAF
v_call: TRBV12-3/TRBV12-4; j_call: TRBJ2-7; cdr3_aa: ASSSGTVYEQY
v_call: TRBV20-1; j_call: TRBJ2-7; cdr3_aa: SARDSTSGRSSSYEQY
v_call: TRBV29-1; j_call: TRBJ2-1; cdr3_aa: SGYTGTSEYNEQF
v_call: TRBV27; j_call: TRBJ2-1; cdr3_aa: ASSLSVRYEQF
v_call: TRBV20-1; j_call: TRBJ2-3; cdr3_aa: SATFLAGGAPFTDTQY
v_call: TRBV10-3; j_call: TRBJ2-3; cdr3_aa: AIKGGKSDTQY
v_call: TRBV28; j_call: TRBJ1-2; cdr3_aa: ASGRQVQGYT
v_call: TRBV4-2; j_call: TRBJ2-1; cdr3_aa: ASSQGLAGNRAYNEQF
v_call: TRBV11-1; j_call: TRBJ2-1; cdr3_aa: ASRQPGLAEDEQF
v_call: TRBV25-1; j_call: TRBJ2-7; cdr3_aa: AGRTSGTDEQY
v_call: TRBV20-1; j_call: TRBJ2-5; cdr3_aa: SARRMRTSGSQY
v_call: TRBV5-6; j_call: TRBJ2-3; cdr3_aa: ASSLSGRWADTQY
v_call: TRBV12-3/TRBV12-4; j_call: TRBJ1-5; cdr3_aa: ASSLSRYNQPQH
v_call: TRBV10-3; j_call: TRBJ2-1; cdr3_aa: AIMGDSYNEQF
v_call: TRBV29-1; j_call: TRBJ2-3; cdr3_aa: SVSLEGNTQY
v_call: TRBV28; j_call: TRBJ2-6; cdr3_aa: ASSWSPPHVLT
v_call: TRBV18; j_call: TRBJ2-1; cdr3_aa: ASSPSRNEQF
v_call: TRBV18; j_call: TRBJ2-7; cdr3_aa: ASWAGTGDDEQY
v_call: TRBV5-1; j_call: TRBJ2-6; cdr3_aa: ASSASAGASGANVLT
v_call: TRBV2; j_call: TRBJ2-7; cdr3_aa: ASSEDRSPYEQY
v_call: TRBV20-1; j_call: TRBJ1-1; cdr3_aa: SADRGVGRTEAF
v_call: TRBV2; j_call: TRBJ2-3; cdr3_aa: ASRTDAGTSTQY